This T cell receptor (beta chain) was recovered during a study of T cell repertoires in cytomegalovirus infection. Overall study findings and caveats: Using cumulative public TCR beta family frequency, the authors identified those who carried CMV together with the relevant HLA. In two of eight donors, the top clonotype was HLA-C-restricted CMV-specific.

This clonotype has ten or more counts. Its target is not known. Trimming cost V 1 base and J 4 bases, with 10 bases left between them. The germline V gene has CDR1 SEHNR and CDR2 FQNEAQ (reference sequence). CDR3 size: 14 residues. From the reads, TCRdb called clonotypes with MiXCR, one entry per CDR3 protein. The repertoire consists of 230,000 or so distinct CDR3 sequences, with 15% to 20% occurring once and the leading ten covering approximately 44%. The sequenced sample consisted of CD8+ T cells from PBMCs. The source is a human donor in good health (CMV status not recorded). Some clones in this sample may be carry-over from other donors' samples. The rearrangement joins TRBV7-9 to TRBJ1-1; D is ambiguous. This chain's CDR3 is CASSLEPRGTEAFF. Here the CDR3 DNA reads TGTGCCAGCAGCTTAGAGCCACGAGGCACTGAAGCTTTCTTT. Full variable domain (missing parts from reference TRBV7-9 and TRBJ1-1): DTGVSQNPRHKITKRGQNVTFRCDPISEHNRLYWYRQTLGQGPEFLTYFQNEAQLEKSRLLSDRFSAERPKGSFSTLEIQRTEQGDSAMYLCASSLEPRGTEAFFGQGTRLTVV.